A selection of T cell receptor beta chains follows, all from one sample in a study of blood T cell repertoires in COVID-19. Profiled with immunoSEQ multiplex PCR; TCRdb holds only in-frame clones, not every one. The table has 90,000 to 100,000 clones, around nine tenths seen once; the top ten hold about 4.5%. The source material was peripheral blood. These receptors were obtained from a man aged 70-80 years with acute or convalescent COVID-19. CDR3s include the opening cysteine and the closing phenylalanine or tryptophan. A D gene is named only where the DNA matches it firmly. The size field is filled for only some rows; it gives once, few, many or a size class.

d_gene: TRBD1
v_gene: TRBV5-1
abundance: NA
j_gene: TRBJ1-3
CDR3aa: CASSLGGQRSSGNTIYF
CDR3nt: TGCGCCAGCAGCTTGGGGGGACAGAGGAGCTCTGGAAACACCATATATTTT

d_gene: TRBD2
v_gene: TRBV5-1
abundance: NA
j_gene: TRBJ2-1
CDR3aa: CASSLEGSGGLVEQFF
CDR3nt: TGCGCCAGCAGCTTAGAAGGTAGCGGGGGACTTGTGGAGCAGTTCTTC

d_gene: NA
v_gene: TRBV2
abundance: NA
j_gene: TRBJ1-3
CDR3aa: CAGRTDISGNTIYF
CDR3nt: TGTGCCGGAAGGACAGACATCTCTGGAAACACCATATATTTT

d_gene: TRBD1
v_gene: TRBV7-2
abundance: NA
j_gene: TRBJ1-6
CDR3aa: CASSLVTGESPLHF
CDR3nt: TGTGCCAGCAGCTTAGTTACAGGGGAATCACCCCTCCACTTT

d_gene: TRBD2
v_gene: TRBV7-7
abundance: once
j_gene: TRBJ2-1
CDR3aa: CASSLSGTNNEQFF
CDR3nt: TGTGCTAGCAGCTTGAGCGGGACCAACAATGAGCAGTTCTTC

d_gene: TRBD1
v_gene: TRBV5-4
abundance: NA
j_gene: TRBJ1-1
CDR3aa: CASSLANTGQGRTEAFF
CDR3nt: TGTGCCAGCAGCTTGGCCAATACTGGACAGGGGAGAACTGAAGCTTTCTTT

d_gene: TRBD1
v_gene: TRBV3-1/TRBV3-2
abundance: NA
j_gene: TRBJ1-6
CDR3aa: CASSQASTGISSPLHF
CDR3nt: TGTGCCAGCAGCCAAGCATCGACAGGGATTAGTTCACCCCTCCACTTT

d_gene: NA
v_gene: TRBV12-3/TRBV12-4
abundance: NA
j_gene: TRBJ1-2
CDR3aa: CASRIRGHYGYTF
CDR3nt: TGTGCCAGCAGGATCAGGGGCCACTATGGCTACACCTTC

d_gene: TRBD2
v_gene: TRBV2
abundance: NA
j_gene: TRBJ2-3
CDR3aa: CASWGQGTSGDSTDTQYF
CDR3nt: TGTGCCAGCTGGGGACAGGGGACTAGCGGGGATAGCACAGATACGCAGTATTTT

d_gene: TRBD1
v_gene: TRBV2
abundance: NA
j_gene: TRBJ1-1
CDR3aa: CASRGQKNTEAFF
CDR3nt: TGTGCCAGCAGGGGACAGAAGAACACTGAAGCTTTCTTT

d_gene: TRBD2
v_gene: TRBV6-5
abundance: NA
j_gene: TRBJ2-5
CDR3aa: CASRPGLAGQTQYF
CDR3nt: TGTGCCAGCAGACCCGGACTAGCGGGGCAGACCCAGTACTTC